This T cell receptor (beta chain) derives from a study of cytotoxic CD8 clonotypes in ibrutinib-treated CLL. On the study more broadly: Response material was collected after a median around 12 months of treatment, range 6 to 36.

V lost 3 bases and J lost 7, with 15 bases in between. Germline assignment: CDR1 SGHTA and CDR2 FQGNSA. This CDR3 is 14 amino acids long. Assay: immunoSEQ multiplex PCR; the TCRdb copy retains only in-frame clones and omits some. This sample has about 39,000 clones, with approximately 67% found just once. The TCR comes from a human donor with chronic lymphocytic leukemia. The J gene is TRBJ1-2, the V gene TRBV7-2, with D possibly TRBD1 on 5 matching bases. Sample: PBMCs, taken at disease progression, from a patient treated with ibrutinib. The CDR3 nucleotides are TGTGCCAGCAGCTTCGAATCGGGGAGGGGTGGCTACACCTTC. Residues: CASSFESGRGGYTF.